These T cell receptor beta chains were read from a single sample in a study of blood T cell repertoires in COVID-19. Only in-frame clones appear in the TCRdb table, and some are missing; sequencing was by immunoSEQ multiplex PCR. The data show approximately 150,000 clones, 84% seen once. The sequenced material came from peripheral blood. The receptors shown here come from a man in his 70s with acute or convalescent COVID-19. Both conserved end residues are part of each CDR3. D genes are given only for firm matches. Not all rows give a size; the values are once, few, many and, for expanded clones, a class.

>TRBV18|NA|NA|13|TRBJ2-7
CASSPGGPGEQYF
TGTGCCAGCTCACCGGGGGGACCCGGGGAGCAGTACTTC
>TRBV7-2|NA|NA|18|TRBJ2-2
CASSLALLGRGNTGELFF
TGTGCCAGCAGCTTAGCGTTGTTGGGCAGGGGAAACACCGGGGAGCTGTTTTTT
>TRBV11-2|NA|NA|13|TRBJ2-7
CASSLSGSYEQYF
TGTGCCAGCAGCTTATCGGGGTCGTACGAGCAGTACTTC
>TRBV24-1|once|TRBD2|18|TRBJ2-7
CATFDPLWASGRPYEQYF
TGTGCCACCTTTGACCCCCTTTGGGCTAGCGGGCGCCCCTACGAGCAGTACTTC
>TRBV5-1|NA|NA|15|TRBJ2-2
CASNSIRGNTGELFF
TGCGCCAGCAACAGTATAAGGGGGAACACCGGGGAGCTGTTTTTT
>TRBV30|once|TRBD1|15|TRBJ1-2
CAWSVGTGGFYGYTF
TGTGCCTGGAGTGTAGGGACAGGGGGCTTCTATGGCTACACCTTC
>TRBV27|once|NA|15|TRBJ2-5
CASTTGPQTEETQYF
TGTGCCAGCACAACAGGGCCCCAAACCGAAGAGACCCAGTACTTC
>TRBV7-9|once|NA|15|TRBJ2-5
CASSSLALAQETQYF
TGTGCCAGCAGCTCCCTAGCTTTAGCCCAAGAGACCCAGTACTTC
>TRBV2|NA|NA|13|TRBJ1-4
CASRGRRNEKLFF
TGTGCCAGCAGGGGGCGGAGAAACGAAAAACTGTTTTTT
>TRBV11-3|NA|TRBD2|14|TRBJ2-1
CASSLGGSGVSQFF
TGTGCCAGCAGCTTAGGTGGTAGCGGGGTTTCGCAGTTCTTC
>TRBV2|NA|TRBD1|14|TRBJ1-5
CASSEVRGNQPQHF
TGTGCCAGCAGTGAAGTCAGGGGGAATCAGCCCCAGCATTTT
>TRBV19|NA|NA|13|TRBJ2-2
CASSGGSTGELFF
TGTGCCAGTAGTGGGGGGAGCACCGGGGAGCTGTTTTTT
>TRBV7-3|NA|TRBD2|18|TRBJ2-2
CASSRGGSGRVGTGELFF
TGTGCCAGCAGTCGAGGAGGGAGCGGGAGGGTCGGCACCGGGGAGCTGTTTTTT
>TRBV27|NA|TRBD2|17|TRBJ2-3
CASSLNSRTSGTDTQYF
TGTGCCAGCAGTTTAAATTCTAGGACTAGCGGGACAGATACGCAGTATTTT
>TRBV19|NA|NA|14|TRBJ1-1
CASSIQARNTEAFF
TGTGCCAGTAGTATCCAGGCCCGGAACACTGAAGCTTTCTTT
>TRBV7-2|NA|TRBD2|17|TRBJ2-7
CASSLRGLAGENYEQYF
TGTGCCAGCAGCTTACGAGGACTAGCGGGGGAGAACTACGAGCAGTACTTC
>TRBV18|NA|NA|14|TRBJ2-1
CASSQQGYANEQFF
TGTGCCAGCTCACAACAGGGTTATGCGAATGAGCAGTTCTTC
>TRBV7-6|NA|TRBD1|14|TRBJ1-4
CASSLDRGREKLFF
TGTGCCAGCAGCTTAGACAGGGGTCGGGAAAAACTGTTTTTT
>TRBV29-1|once|TRBD1|15|TRBJ1-2
CSVESGGLYSYGYTF
TGCAGCGTTGAGTCAGGGGGTTTATATAGCTATGGCTACACCTTC
>TRBV29-1|NA|NA|10|TRBJ1-1
CSVAGRGAFF
TGCAGCGTGGCGGGGAGAGGTGCTTTCTTT
>TRBV11-2|NA|NA|14|TRBJ1-1
CASSFRGGNTEAFF
TGTGCCAGCAGCTTTCGGGGAGGGAACACTGAAGCTTTCTTT
>TRBV12-3/TRBV12-4|NA|NA|12|TRBJ2-7
CASREGSYEQYF
TGTGCCAGCAGAGAGGGCTCCTACGAGCAGTACTTC
>TRBV10-1|few|TRBD1|15|TRBJ2-7
CASSEGRQGPYEQYF
TGCGCCAGCAGTGAGGGGAGACAGGGACCCTACGAGCAGTACTTC
>TRBV5-1|NA|NA|13|TRBJ1-1
CASSLDRATEAFF
TGCGCCAGCAGCTTGGACCGAGCAACTGAAGCTTTCTTT
>TRBV5-1|NA|TRBD2|17|TRBJ2-7
CASSLQTSGSVSYEQYF
TGCGCCAGCAGCTTACAGACTAGCGGGAGTGTTTCCTACGAGCAGTACTTC
>TRBV24-1|NA|NA|15|TRBJ2-3
CATTEGGRGTDTQYF
TGTGCCACCACCGAGGGAGGTCGAGGGACAGATACGCAGTATTTT
>TRBV6-6|once|NA|16|TRBJ2-3
CASSYLTGELGDTQYF
TGTGCCAGCAGTTACTTGACGGGAGAGTTGGGAGATACGCAGTATTTT
>TRBV5-1|NA|TRBD1|17|TRBJ1-1
CASSLVADRAVNTEAFF
TGCGCCAGCAGCTTGGTTGCGGACAGGGCGGTGAACACTGAAGCTTTCTTT
>TRBV3-1/TRBV3-2|NA|TRBD2|16|TRBJ2-4
CASSLTSGGAKNIQYF
TGTGCCAGCAGCTTAACTAGCGGGGGGGCCAAAAACATTCAGTACTTC
>TRBV2|NA|TRBD1|14|TRBJ1-5
CASSDPGGNQPQHF
TGTGCCAGCAGTGATCCAGGGGGAAATCAGCCCCAGCATTTT
>TRBV28|NA|NA|13|TRBJ1-3
CASSLDKRNTIYF
TGTGCCAGCAGTTTAGACAAAAGAAACACCATATATTTT
>TRBV19|NA|TRBD2|15|TRBJ2-2
CAASGRGRNTGELFF
TGTGCCGCTAGCGGGAGAGGGCGGAACACCGGGGAGCTGTTTTTT
>TRBV5-1|NA|NA|14|TRBJ1-4
CASSPQQGWEKLFF
TGCGCCAGCAGCCCCCAGCAGGGATGGGAAAAACTGTTTTTT
>TRBV6-5|NA|TRBD2|15|TRBJ2-1
CASTSGSGSFYEQFF
TGTGCCAGCACGTCGGGTAGCGGGAGTTTTTATGAGCAGTTCTTC
>TRBV9|NA|TRBD1|14|TRBJ2-7
CASSAGQGVFEQYF
TGTGCCAGCAGCGCGGGACAGGGCGTTTTCGAGCAGTACTTC
>TRBV7-3|once|TRBD1|18|TRBJ2-3
CASSLDGTGGHYTDTQYF
TGTGCCAGCAGCTTAGATGGTACAGGGGGACATTACACAGATACGCAGTATTTT
>TRBV2|NA|TRBD1|14|TRBJ1-1
CASSSGGSNTEAFF
TGTGCCAGCAGCTCAGGGGGCTCAAACACTGAAGCTTTCTTT
>TRBV15|NA|NA|15|TRBJ1-2
CATSPLNRGAGGYTF
TGTGCCACCAGCCCGCTTAACCGGGGAGCTGGTGGCTACACCTTC
>TRBV7-9|NA|NA|14|TRBJ2-5
CASSSRVVEETQYF
TGTGCCAGCAGCTCCCGGGTGGTGGAAGAGACCCAGTACTTC
>TRBV7-3|once|TRBD2|22|TRBJ2-3
CASSSPRLAGAQEKMNTDTQYF
TGTGCCAGCAGCTCCCCCCGACTAGCGGGGGCCCAAGAGAAAATGAACACAGATACGCAGTATTTT
>TRBV2|NA|NA|12|TRBJ2-7
CASSVGPYEQYF
TGTGCCAGCAGTGTGGGCCCTTACGAGCAGTACTTC
>TRBV9|NA|NA|15|TRBJ2-7
CASSPQNQGIHEQYF
TGTGCCAGCAGCCCACAGAATCAGGGTATCCACGAGCAGTACTTC
>TRBV27|once|NA|15|TRBJ2-3
CASSPRGAGQDTQYF
TGTGCCAGCAGTCCGCGTGGGGCTGGGCAGGATACGCAGTATTTT
>TRBV7-3|NA|TRBD1|15|TRBJ1-4
CASSLSGGESEKLFF
TGTGCCAGCAGCCTATCAGGGGGCGAGAGTGAAAAACTGTTTTTT
>TRBV5-6|NA|NA|13|TRBJ2-7
CASSDRFTYEQYF
TGTGCCAGCAGTGATCGGTTTACCTACGAGCAGTACTTC
>TRBV19|NA|NA|12|TRBJ2-4
CASVAWGNIQYF
TGTGCCAGTGTCGCGTGGGGCAACATTCAGTACTTC
>TRBV19|NA|NA|17|TRBJ2-1
CASSPRGRDKVGHEQFF
TGTGCCAGTAGTCCCCGGGGGAGGGACAAAGTGGGCCATGAGCAGTTCTTC
>TRBV28|NA|TRBD2|16|TRBJ2-3
CASSPPSGISTDTQYF
TGTGCCAGCAGTCCCCCCAGCGGGATAAGCACAGATACGCAGTATTTT
>TRBV7-8|few|TRBD2|16|TRBJ2-7
CASSPTGLASSYEQYF
TGTGCCAGCAGCCCCACAGGACTAGCGAGCTCCTACGAGCAGTACTTC
>TRBV7-3|NA|NA|13|TRBJ2-7
CASSIQETYEQYF
TGTGCCAGCAGCATACAGGAAACCTACGAGCAGTACTTC
>TRBV19|NA|TRBD1|16|TRBJ2-7
CASSADLGNRGDEQYF
TGTGCCAGTAGTGCAGATTTAGGGAACAGGGGCGACGAGCAGTACTTC
>TRBV18|NA|NA|13|TRBJ2-7
CASTDGSTYEQYF
TGTGCCAGCACGGACGGGAGTACCTACGAGCAGTACTTC
>TRBV5-1|NA|NA|17|TRBJ1-4
CASSLNGVRATNEKLFF
TGCGCCAGCAGCCTCAACGGCGTTCGGGCAACTAATGAAAAACTGTTTTTT
>TRBV6-6|NA|TRBD1|13|TRBJ2-1
CASGTGEFNEQFF
TGTGCGAGCGGAACAGGGGAATTTAATGAGCAGTTCTTC
>TRBV10-2|NA|NA|14|TRBJ1-4
CASRRGRTNEKLFF
TGCGCCAGCAGAAGAGGGAGGACTAATGAAAAACTGTTTTTT
>TRBV3-1/TRBV3-2|NA|NA|14|TRBJ2-7
CASSQDPQSYEQYF
TGTGCCAGCAGCCAAGATCCCCAATCCTACGAGCAGTACTTC
>TRBV6-4|NA|TRBD2|13|TRBJ2-1
CASSRSGNDEQFF
TGTGCCAGTTCTCGAAGCGGGAACGATGAGCAGTTCTTC
>TRBV3-1/TRBV3-2|NA|TRBD1|13|TRBJ1-6
CASSQEDRGRLHF
TGTGCCAGCAGCCAAGAAGACAGGGGTCGCCTCCACTTT
>TRBV11-3|NA|TRBD2|15|TRBJ2-1
CASSRTSNAYNEQFF
TGTGCCAGCAGCAGGACTAGCAACGCCTACAATGAGCAGTTCTTC